One sample yielded the 10 T cell receptor beta chains listed below, sequenced in a study of cytomegalovirus exposure and HLA in healthy donors. The PCR used 60 Vbeta and 13 Jbeta primers. Assay used: immunoSEQ multiplex PCR; TCRdb lists only in-frame clones, some missing. Here the sample spans 210,000 or so clones, more than 75% being singletons. Sequencing input: PBMCs. These receptors all stem from a human donor in good health.

The chain recombines TRBV5-4 with TRBJ2-7; D unclear. CDR1 and CDR2 (germline): SGHNT, YYREEE (reference sequence). V was cut by 2 bases and J by 5 bases, with 14 bases left in between. The CDR3 is 14 amino acids. The CDR3 bases are TGTGCCAGCAGCTTTTTCTTGCTCGCGGACGAGCAGTACTTC. Its translation: CASSFFLLADEQYF.

For this clone: This sample includes further DNA sequences coding for the same CDR3. The chain joins TRBV18 to TRBJ1-2; D is possibly TRBD1 (5 bases). The V and J ends lost 0 bases and 0 bases respectively, with 8 bases between them. This CDR3 is built from 15 residues. CDR1 and CDR2 from the germline V gene are KGHSH and LQKENI. The CDR3, as DNA: TGTGCCAGCTCACCACCGGGGGGAGCTAACTATGGCTACACCTTC. Amino acid sequence: CASSPPGGANYGYTF.

This chain joins TRBV4-3 and TRBJ2-1, with 9 bases that match TRBD2. Germline lookup yields CDR1 LGHNA and CDR2 YSLEER. V trimming: 4 bases; J trimming: 1 base; junction bases outside the gene matches: 5. The CDR3 runs to 16 residues. CDR3 sequence: CASSLQTSGSYNEQFF. The CDR3 DNA sequence: TGCGCCAGCAGCCTTCAGACTAGCGGTTCCTACAATGAGCAGTTCTTC.

The gene calls are TRBV10-3 and TRBJ1-3; D is possibly TRBD1 (6 bases). The CDR3 is 14 amino acids. Germline CDR1 ENHRY, CDR2 SYGVKD. Deletions cut 6 bases from V and 4 bases from J, with 13 bases between. The CDR3 DNA reads as TGTGCCATCAGCGAAACAGGGCTCGGAAACACCATATATTTT. Its protein is CAISETGLGNTIYF.

This clone was recorded once. This chain uses TRBV29-1 with TRBJ1-2, with 7 positions matching TRBD1. CDR1 SQVTM and CDR2 ANQGSEA come from the germline V gene. The V and J ends lost 4 bases and 0 bases, in that order; junction bases with no gene match: 5. The CDR3 runs 14 residues. CDR3 protein: CSVGDRSANYGYTF. CDR3 DNA sequence: TGCAGCGTTGGGGACAGATCAGCTAACTATGGCTACACCTTC.

Only a few counts were recorded for this clone. The chain is built from TRBV7-2 and TRBJ2-1; D remains ambiguous. The germline gives CDR1 SGHTA, CDR2 FQGNSA. Trimming removed 3 bases from V and 0 bases from J, with 15 bases in between. This CDR3 has 17 residues. CDR3 amino acids: CASSFGTAQISYNEQFF. For the CDR3, the DNA is TGTGCCAGCAGCTTTGGCACTGCACAGATCTCCTACAATGAGCAGTTCTTC.

In DNA, the CDR3 is TGTGCCAGCAGTTTACGGCCGGGCGAGCAGTACTTC. It codes for CASSLRPGEQYF. The chain joins TRBV27 to TRBJ2-7; unclear D gene. This CDR3 comprises 12 residues. Germline CDR1 reads MNHEY; CDR2 reads SMNVEV (reference sequence). V was clipped by 2 bases and J by 6 bases, with 8 bases between them.

The rearrangement joins TRBV27 to TRBJ1-3; D is possibly TRBD1 (5 bases). This CDR3 has 15 amino acids. V lost 6 bases and J 1 base, leaving 13 bases between the germline ends. Germline values: CDR1 MNHEY, CDR2 SMNVEV (reference sequence). The CDR3 reads CASSRRAQSGNTIYF. For the CDR3, the DNA is TGTGCCAGCAGCCGCAGGGCCCAGTCTGGAAACACCATATATTTT.

J is TRBJ1-1 and V is TRBV20-1; D unresolved. Germline lookup yields CDR1 DFQATT and CDR2 SNEGSKA (reference sequence). V lost 6 bases to trimming and J lost 8 bases, with 7 bases between them. The CDR3 is 9 residues long. CDR3 DNA: TGCAGTGCCTGGGAGGAAGCTTTCTTT. Its protein is CSAWEEAFF.

The chain joins TRBV5-1 to TRBJ2-3; D remains unclear. V dropped 4 bases and J dropped 1 base, with 10 bases sitting between them. CDR3 size: 14 residues. Germline loops: CDR1 SGHRS, CDR2 YFSETQ. The CDR3 reads CASSVASGTDTQYF. The CDR3 region has the DNA TGCGCCAGCAGCGTAGCCTCTGGCACAGATACGCAGTATTTT. Drawing the rest from reference TRBV5-1 and TRBJ2-3, the complete variable domain is KAGVTQTPRYLIKTRGQQVTLSCSPISGHRSVSWYQQTPGQGLQFLFEYFSETQRNKGNFPGRFSGRQFSNSRSEMNVSTLELGDSALYLCASSVASGTDTQYFGPGTRLTVL.